This TCR beta chain comes out of a study of blood T cell repertoires in COVID-19. Authors' data handling: Amplification with reference gene primers provided the estimates of nucleated cell counts. Measured with immunoSEQ multiplex PCR; TCRdb has only the in-frame clones, and not every one. D and trimming were read from the DNA, whereas the V and J calls and clone size are those reported in that table. The sample lists about 170,000 clones, about 86% seen once, with roughly 3.3% in the top ten. The CDR3 is 13 amino acids. The V gene lost 8 bases and the J gene lost 5 bases, with 15 bases spanning the gap.

Source material: peripheral blood. The rearrangement links TRBV12-3 or TRBV12-4 to TRBJ1-1, with D perhaps TRBD1 (5 bases). The sequence was collected from a man aged 18 to 29 with active or convalescent COVID-19. The chain's CDR3 is CASSRGSETEAFF. CDR3 bases: TGTGCCAGCTCGCGGGGGTCTGAGACTGAAGCTTTCTTT.